This TCR beta chain was sequenced during a study of blood T cell repertoires in COVID-19. The table came from immunoSEQ multiplex PCR; TCRdb's copy has only in-frame clones and leaves some out. The sample contains 170,000 or so clones, 85% to 90% of which appear only once. Material: peripheral blood. This clonotype was obtained from a woman aged 18-29 years who had recovered from COVID-19.

CDR3 nucleotide sequence: TGTGCCAGCAGCAAGACTAGCGGGGAAATCACAGATACGCAGTATTTT. This translates into CASSKTSGEITDTQYF. This sequence joins TRBV5-4 and TRBJ2-3; 11 nucleotides line up with TRBD2. Germline lookup yields CDR1 SGHNT and CDR2 YYREEE (reference sequence). The CDR3 has 16 residues. The V gene end was trimmed by 4 bases and the J gene end by 2 bases; junction bases not matched to a gene: 6.